A single sample gave rise to the 28 T cell receptor beta chains below, sequenced in a study of prognosis after radiotherapy for stage I lung cancer. Genomic DNA provided the template from which TCR beta CDR3 was amplified by two-round multiplex PCR. TRBV and TRBJ genes each had their own specific primers in first-round PCR. A single record per CDR3 protein comes from TCRdb applying MiXCR to the multiplex PCR reads. The repertoire consists of just under 20,000 distinct CDR3 sequences, with roughly 28% occurring once and the leading ten covering less than 25%. The sample in question was PBMCs, obtained before or after stereotactic body radiation therapy (not recorded which). The receptors were sampled from a donor over 45 with non-small cell lung cancer.

This clonotype has a count of ten or more. This chain uses TRBV20-1 with TRBJ1-2, with 11 bases identical to TRBD1. V trimming: 1 base; J trimming: 1 base; junction bases outside the gene matches: 11. This CDR3 contains 18 residues. The germline V gene has CDR1 DFQATT and CDR2 SNEGSKA (reference sequence). In nucleotides, the CDR3 is TGCAGTGCTAGAGGAGTCCCGGGACAGGGGGAGAGTAACTATGGCTACACCTTC. As protein: CSARGVPGQGESNYGYTF.

This chain joins TRBV6-8 and TRBJ1-2; D gene unclear. This CDR3 is built from 13 residues. V was pared by 8 bases and J by 1 base, with 11 bases between. CDR1 is MNHGY and CDR2 is SAAAGT in the germline V gene. This chain's CDR3 is CASDGEINYGYTF. CDR3 sequence (DNA): TGTGCCAGCGACGGGGAGATTAACTATGGCTACACCTTC.

On this clonotype itself: Being one base from a much bigger clone, this may be a read error. This chain joins TRBV14 and TRBJ2-7, with TRBD1 matching 10 bases. Losses at the gene ends were 3 bases for V and 2 bases for J; bases not matched to a gene: 1. The germline CDR1 and CDR2 sequences are SGHDN and FVKESK. This CDR3 is 14 amino acids long. The CDR3 loop reads CASSHGTGAYEQYF. In nucleotides, the CDR3 is TGTGCCAGCAGCCATGGGACAGGGGCCTACGAGCAGTACTTC.

This clonotype was detected ten times or more. The chain is built from TRBV2 and TRBJ2-1; 9 nucleotides match TRBD2. J lost 6 bases, V lost 4 bases, and 7 bases had no gene match. CDR3 length: 15 amino acids. Germline CDR1 and CDR2: SNHLY and FYNNEI. CDR3 DNA sequence: TGTGCCAGCAGTGCGGGACTAGCCTTCGGCAATGAGCAGTTCTTC. This translates into CASSAGLAFGNEQFF.

Concerning this clonotype itself: One junction end does not reproduce the germline sequence, and a read error may be involved. This rearrangement joins TRBV30 to TRBJ1-6; perhaps TRBD1 as D (5 bases). This CDR3 comprises 16 residues. Germline CDR1 and CDR2: GTSNPN and SVGIG (reference sequence). This CDR3 is CAWGLAGCAYNSPPHF. The CDR3 nucleotides are TGTGCCTGGGGCTTAGCAGGGTGCGCCTATAATTCACCCCCCCACTTT.

By proportion, this clonotype is medium-sized. The chain is built from TRBV11-2 and TRBJ2-1; D gene uncertain. The CDR3 has 13 amino acids. CDR1 and CDR2 (germline): SGHAT, FQNNGV. Trimming removed 3 bases from V and 2 bases from J, with 5 bases in between. Here the CDR3 reads CASSLPAYNEQFF. In nucleotides, the CDR3 is TGTGCCAGCAGCTTGCCCGCCTACAATGAGCAGTTCTTC. Variable domain in full (rest from reference TRBV11-2 and TRBJ2-1): EAGVAQSPRYKIIEKRQSVAFWCNPISGHATLYWYQQILGQGPKLLIQFQNNGVVDDSQLPKDRFSAERLKGVDSTLKIQPAKLEDSAVYLCASSLPAYNEQFFGPGTRLTVL.

This clonotype was detected many times. The rearrangement links TRBV16 to TRBJ2-7; 13 bases agree with TRBD2. The CDR3 totals 17 residues. After removal of 4 bases from V and 2 bases from J, the junction contained 8 bases not matched to a gene. The V gene's germline CDR1 is KGHSY and CDR2 FQNENV. The CDR3 spells CASSRTSGSRSTYEQYF. The CDR3 bases are TGTGCCAGCAGCCGGACTAGCGGGAGCCGTTCTACCTACGAGCAGTACTTC. Supplemented by reference TRBV16 and TRBJ2-7, the full variable domain reads GEEVAQTPKHLVRGEGQKAKLYCAPIKGHSYVFWYQQVLKNEFKFLISFQNENVFDETGMPKERFSAKCLPNSPCSLEIQATKLEDSAVYFCASSRTSGSRSTYEQYFGPGTRLTVT.

This clonotype was seen repeatedly, ten times or more. The genes are TRBV10-2 and TRBJ2-1, with a possible D match to TRBD2 (6 bases). Trimming took 3 bases from V and 7 from J, leaving 13 bases between them. The CDR3 runs 14 residues. Per the germline V gene, CDR1 is WSHSY and CDR2 is SAAADI. The DNA of the CDR3 is TGCGCCAGCAGTGACGGACTCGGGGGAAATGAGCAGTTCTTC. Amino acid sequence: CASSDGLGGNEQFF.

This clonotype has at least ten counts. V gene TRBV6-2 or TRBV6-3 combines with J gene TRBJ2-5; weak D call: TRBD2 (5 bases). Looked up from germline, CDR1 is MNHEY and CDR2 is SVGEGT. Trimming took off 2 bases at V and 5 bases at J, with 12 bases between the two ends. The CDR3 runs 14 residues. The CDR3 DNA reads TGTGCCAGCAGTTACGGAGCCGGCGGGGAGACCCAGTACTTC. Translated: CASSYGAGGETQYF.

This clonotype was counted ten times or more. CDR3 in DNA: TGCAGTGCTAGATCCGGGTCCCCCAATGAGCAGTTCTTC. Its translation is CSARSGSPNEQFF. This chain joins TRBV20-1 and TRBJ2-1; D gene uncertain. CDR1 DFQATT and CDR2 SNEGSKA come from the germline V gene (reference sequence). The V gene lost 2 bases and the J gene lost 6 bases, with 11 bases spanning the gap. The CDR3 sequence is 13 residues long.

This clonotype was counted between two and nine times. This chain links TRBV5-4 with TRBJ1-2; the match to TRBD1 covers 11 bases. V lost 4 bases and J lost 6; bases outside the gene matches: 2. The CDR3 covers 13 residues. CDR1 and CDR2 (germline): SGHNT, YYREEE (reference sequence). The CDR3: CASSPGQGDGYTF. CDR3 coding DNA: TGTGCCAGCAGCCCGGGACAGGGGGATGGCTACACCTTC. Combining the CDR3 with reference TRBV5-4 and TRBJ1-2 gives the whole variable domain ETGVTQSPTHLIKTRGQQVTLRCSSQSGHNTVSWYQQALGQGPQFIFQYYREEENGRGNFPPRFSGLQFPNYSSELNVNALELDDSALYLCASSPGQGDGYTFGSGTRLTVV.

This clonotype was counted at least ten times. The chain is built from TRBV19 and TRBJ2-5; 7 nucleotides match TRBD1. Trimming removed 3 bases from V and 5 bases from J; junction bases left unmatched: 9. Germline lookup yields CDR1 LNHDA and CDR2 SQIVND (reference sequence). This CDR3 region has 15 residues. CDR3 protein: CASSIWAEQGETQYF. In DNA, the CDR3 is TGTGCCAGTAGTATTTGGGCGGAACAGGGGGAGACCCAGTACTTC.

This clonotype was picked up many times. The V call is TRBV12-3 or TRBV12-4, the J call TRBJ2-1; D not resolved. Trimming shortened V by 2 bases and J by 7 bases, and 15 bases separated the two germline ends. The CDR3 is made up of 15 amino acids. The CDR3 DNA follows: TGTGCCAGCAGTTTATCGGTCGAGCTAATGAATGAGCAGTTCTTC. Protein sequence: CASSLSVELMNEQFF.

This clonotype was recorded at least ten times. This rearrangement joins TRBV19 to TRBJ1-2; D is ambiguous. The CDR3 length is 13 residues. Trimming shortened V by 1 base and J by 10 bases, and 13 bases separated the two germline ends. Looked up from germline, CDR1 is LNHDA and CDR2 is SQIVND (reference sequence). The CDR3 spells CASSIGRGRDYTF. In DNA form, the CDR3 reads TGTGCCAGTAGTATAGGTCGGGGTCGAGACTACACCTTC. Based on the CDR3 plus reference TRBV19 and TRBJ1-2, the full variable domain is DGGITQSPKYLFRKEGQNVTLSCEQNLNHDAMYWYRQDPGQGLRLIYYSQIVNDFQKGDIAEGYSVSREKKESFPLTVTSAQKNPTAFYLCASSIGRGRDYTFGSGTRLTVV.

This clonotype was seen at least ten times. The CDR3 is CASSQGQDTSTDTQYF. The CDR3 coding sequence is TGCGCCAGCAGCCAAGGACAGGACACTAGCACAGATACGCAGTATTTT. The chain links TRBV4-1 to TRBJ2-3; a weak D match, TRBD1 (6 bases). The CDR3 covers 16 residues. Germline CDR1 and CDR2: MGHRA and YSYEKL. V lost 1 base to trimming and J lost 0 bases, with 11 bases between them.

This clonotype was counted ten times or more. The genes are TRBV7-9 and TRBJ2-2; the D is unclear. The CDR3 is made up of 13 amino acids. Germline-derived CDR1 and CDR2 are SEHNR and FQNEAQ (reference sequence). The V and J ends lost 4 bases and 6 bases respectively, with 9 bases between them. The CDR3 DNA reads as TGTGCCAGCAGCTGGAGCGAGCCCGGGGAGCTGTTTTTT. Translated, it gives CASSWSEPGELFF.

This clonotype is termed medium-sized. The chain is built from TRBV7-2 and TRBJ2-1; D not certain. The CDR3 runs to 14 residues. V lost 3 bases to trimming and J lost 2 bases, with 8 bases between them. Germline V gene sequence: CDR1 SGHTA, CDR2 FQGNSA. CDR3: CASSFMATYNEQFF. CDR3 nucleotides: TGTGCCAGCAGCTTCATGGCCACCTACAATGAGCAGTTCTTC.

At least ten counts were recorded for this clonotype. The chain carries TRBV5-1 and TRBJ2-7, with 11 nucleotides matching TRBD2. The ends lost 4 bases at V and 6 bases at J; junction bases unmatched: 9. In germline, CDR1 is SGHRS, CDR2 YFSETQ. The CDR3 extends over 15 amino acids. In DNA, the CDR3 is TGCGCCAGCAGCGAAGTAGCGGGAGGGCATCTCGAGCAGTACTTC. The encoded protein is CASSEVAGGHLEQYF.

In its sample, this clonotype was seen many times. This chain joins TRBV27 and TRBJ1-2; 7 positions match TRBD1. The CDR3 contains 13 residues. Trimming removed 5 bases from V and 7 bases from J; junction bases left unmatched: 7. The germline CDR1 and CDR2 sequences are MNHEY and SMNVEV (reference sequence). The CDR3 protein is CASSLGGAFGYTF. In DNA, the CDR3 is TGTGCCAGCAGTCTAGGGGGCGCGTTTGGCTACACCTTC.

Worth noting for this clonotype: A far more abundant clone sits one base away, making this likely a read error. The chain joins TRBV6-9 to TRBJ2-7, with 7 bases lining up with TRBD2. With 10 bases clipped from V and 5 bases from J, the junction kept 14 bases outside the gene matches. The germline CDR1 and CDR2 sequences are MNHGY and SVAAGI. The CDR3 runs 14 residues. The CDR3 sequence is CATKLSSGTDEQYF. CDR3 bases: TGTGCCACCAAGCTGTCTAGCGGTACTGACGAGCAGTACTTC.

In this sample, this clonotype turned up many times. This chain connects TRBV24-1 to TRBJ2-2; 9 positions agree with TRBD1. V trimming: 1 base; J trimming: 3 bases; junction bases outside the gene matches: 2. The CDR3 runs 16 residues. Germline V gene sequence: CDR1 KGHDR, CDR2 SFDVKD. The CDR3 loop is CATSDLDRGDTGELFF. In nucleotides, the CDR3 is TGTGCCACCAGTGATTTAGACAGGGGGGACACCGGGGAGCTGTTTTTT.

This clonotype was recorded at least ten times. V is TRBV7-9 and J is TRBJ2-1; D perhaps matches TRBD2 (5 bases). CDR3 length: 15 residues. V was pared by 5 bases and J by 5 bases, with 16 bases between. Germline V lookup: CDR1 SEHNR, CDR2 FQNEAQ (reference sequence). The CDR3 DNA sequence: TGTGCCAGCAGCATGCCCGGGAACGCGAACAATGAGCAGTTCTTC. Translated, it gives CASSMPGNANNEQFF.

This clonotype was observed many times. This chain connects TRBV5-4 to TRBJ2-2; D gene uncertain. With 0 bases removed from V and 4 bases from J, the gap between germline ends came to 4 bases. CDR1 SGHNT and CDR2 YYREEE come from the germline V gene (reference sequence). The length of the CDR3 is 13 residues. The DNA of the CDR3 is TGTGCCAGCAGCTTGGGCACCACCGGGGAGCTGTTTTTT. This codes for CASSLGTTGELFF.

The genes are TRBV29-1 and TRBJ2-5; D is perhaps TRBD1 (6 bases). Trimming shortened V by 4 bases and J by 0 bases, and 12 bases separated the two germline ends. Germline CDR1 reads SQVTM; CDR2 reads ANQGSEA. This CDR3 region has 14 residues. In nucleotides, the CDR3 is TGCAGCGTTGGGTTCGGACAGTACCAAGAGACCCAGTACTTC. Its protein is CSVGFGQYQETQYF.

This clonotype was seen ten or more times. CDR3 sequence (DNA): TGTGCCAGCAGCGACCGGGGGACTAACACAGATACGCAGTATTTT. The encoded protein is CASSDRGTNTDTQYF. The chain employs TRBV5-8 and TRBJ2-3; 7 nucleotides align to TRBD2. The germline gives CDR1 SGHTS, CDR2 YDEGEE. Unmatched junction bases numbered 7, after V lost 4 bases and J lost 2 bases. The CDR3 spans 15 residues. The variable domain in full, completed from reference TRBV5-8 and TRBJ2-3, reads EAGVTQSPTHLIKTRGQQATLRCSPISGHTSVYWYQQALGLGLQFLLWYDEGEERNRGNFPPRFSGRQFPNYSSELNVNALELEDSALYLCASSDRGTNTDTQYFGPGTRLTVL.

Turning to this clonotype: One junction end does not reproduce the germline sequence, and a read error may be involved. The rearrangement joins TRBV11-2 to TRBJ2-7; TRBD2 matches 10 bases. Germline lookup yields CDR1 SGHAT and CDR2 FQNNGV. The length of the CDR3 is 14 residues. The CDR3 here is CVSSRTSGSYEQYF. CDR3 in DNA: TGTGTCAGCAGCAGGACTAGCGGATCCTACGAGCAGTACTTC.

This clonotype was seen many times. This sequence joins TRBV15 and TRBJ2-5; D uncertain. CDR3 length equals 14 residues. Germline CDR1 LNHNV, CDR2 YYDKDF (reference sequence). Trimming left V 1 base short and J 5 bases short, with 11 bases between. The CDR3 region has the DNA TGTGCCACCAGCAGAGTGGGAATGATCGAGACCCAGTACTTC. Amino acid sequence: CATSRVGMIETQYF.

To note about this clonotype: Given the absence of the conserved phenylalanine or tryptophan at the CDR3 end, a read error is likely. The J gene is TRBJ2-1, the V gene TRBV13, with TRBD2 matching 10 bases. The V and J ends lost 9 bases and 8 bases, in that order; junction bases with no gene match: 10. Germline V lookup: CDR1 PRHDT, CDR2 FYEKMQ (reference sequence). The CDR3 covers 14 residues. The CDR3, as DNA: TGTGCCAGTAGCCAGCGGGAGGGCCTCGATGAGCAGTTCTCC. Amino acids: CASSQREGLDEQFS.